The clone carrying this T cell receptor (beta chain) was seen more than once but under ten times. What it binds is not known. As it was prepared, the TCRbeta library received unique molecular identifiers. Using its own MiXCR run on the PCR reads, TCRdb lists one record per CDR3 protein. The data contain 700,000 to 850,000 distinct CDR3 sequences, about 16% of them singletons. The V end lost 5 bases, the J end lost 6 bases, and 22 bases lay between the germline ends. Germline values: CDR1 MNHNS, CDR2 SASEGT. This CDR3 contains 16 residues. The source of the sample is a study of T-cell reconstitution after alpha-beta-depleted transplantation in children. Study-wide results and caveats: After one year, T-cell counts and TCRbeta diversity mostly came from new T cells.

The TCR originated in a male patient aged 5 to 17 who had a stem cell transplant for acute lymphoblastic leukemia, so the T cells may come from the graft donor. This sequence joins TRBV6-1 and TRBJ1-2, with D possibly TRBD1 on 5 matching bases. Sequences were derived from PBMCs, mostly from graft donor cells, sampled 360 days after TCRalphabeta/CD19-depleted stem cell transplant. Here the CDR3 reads CASSPQIREGRNGYTF. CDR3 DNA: TGTGCCAGCAGTCCCCAGATTCGGGAGGGACGGAATGGCTACACCTTC.